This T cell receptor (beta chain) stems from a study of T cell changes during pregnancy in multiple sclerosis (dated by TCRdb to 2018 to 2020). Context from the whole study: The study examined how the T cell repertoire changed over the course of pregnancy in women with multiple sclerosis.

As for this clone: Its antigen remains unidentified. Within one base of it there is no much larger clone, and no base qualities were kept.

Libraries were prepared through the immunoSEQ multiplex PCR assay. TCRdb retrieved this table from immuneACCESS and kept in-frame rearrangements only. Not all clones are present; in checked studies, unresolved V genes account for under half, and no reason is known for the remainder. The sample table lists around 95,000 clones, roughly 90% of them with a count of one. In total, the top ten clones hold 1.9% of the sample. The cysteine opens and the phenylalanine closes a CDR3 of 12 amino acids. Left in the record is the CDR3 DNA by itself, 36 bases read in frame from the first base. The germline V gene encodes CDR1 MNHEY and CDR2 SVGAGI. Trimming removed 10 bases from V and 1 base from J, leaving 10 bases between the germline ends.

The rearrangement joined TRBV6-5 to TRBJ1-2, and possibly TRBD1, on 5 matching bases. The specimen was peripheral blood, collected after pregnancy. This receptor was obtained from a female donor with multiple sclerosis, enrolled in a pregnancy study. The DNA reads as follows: TGTGCCACCGTGGGGGGTAACTATGGCTACACCTTC. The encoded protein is CATVGGNYGYTF.